This T cell receptor beta chain was recorded in a study of T cell changes during pregnancy in multiple sclerosis. The data were produced by immunoSEQ multiplex PCR, yet TCRdb's version contains in-frame clones alone and is incomplete. The sample contains about 70,000 clones, 92% of which appear only once. CDR1 is KGHSH and CDR2 is LQKENI in the germline V gene. The V end was cut by 3 bases, the J end by 1 base, with 12 bases between. This CDR3 spans 15 amino acids. This TCR came from a female donor with multiple sclerosis, enrolled in a pregnancy study. The specimen was peripheral blood, collected after pregnancy. The chain has TRBV18 and TRBJ1-1; TRBD1 might be the D (5 bases). The CDR3 DNA sequence: TGTGCCAGCTCACCGCGTCATGACAGGAACACTGAAGCTTTCTTT. It is translated as CASSPRHDRNTEAFF.